This TCR beta chain appears in the sequencing data of a study of T cell repertoires in cytomegalovirus infection. This CDR3 has 14 amino acids. Germline trimming cut 5 bases from V and 5 bases from J; bases unmatched to any gene: 6. Germline lookup yields CDR1 SGHDT and CDR2 YYEEEE. From the reads, TCRdb called clonotypes with MiXCR, one entry per CDR3 protein. The top ten clones hold roughly a quarter of a sample with roughly 500,000 distinct CDR3 sequences, 16% of them seen once. Specimen: CD8+ T cells from PBMCs. The origin of this receptor is a human donor in good health (CMV status not recorded). Some clones in this sample may be carry-over from other donors' samples. V usage is TRBV5-6 and J usage is TRBJ2-7; 11 bases are shared with TRBD2. CDR3 residues: CASSSSGRNNEQYF. Written as DNA, the CDR3 is TGTGCCAGCAGTTCTAGCGGGAGGAACAACGAGCAGTACTTC.